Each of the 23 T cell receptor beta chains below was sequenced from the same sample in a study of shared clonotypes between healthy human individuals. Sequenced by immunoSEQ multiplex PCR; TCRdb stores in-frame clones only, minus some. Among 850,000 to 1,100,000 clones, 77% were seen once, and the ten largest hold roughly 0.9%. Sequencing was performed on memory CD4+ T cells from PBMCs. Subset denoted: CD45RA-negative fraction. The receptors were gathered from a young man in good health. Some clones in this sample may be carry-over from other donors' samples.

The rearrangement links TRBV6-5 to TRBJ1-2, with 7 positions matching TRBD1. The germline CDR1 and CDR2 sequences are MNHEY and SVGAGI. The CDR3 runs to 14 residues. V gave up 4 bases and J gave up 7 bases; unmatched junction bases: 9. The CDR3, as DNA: TGTGCCAGCAGTTTCTTTGACAGGGTTGGTGGCTACACCTTC. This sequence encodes CASSFFDRVGGYTF.

CDR3 residues: CASQTSGYTGELFF. Here the CDR3 DNA reads TGTGCCAGCCAAACTAGCGGCTACACCGGGGAGCTGTTTTTT. The rearrangement uses TRBV7-3 and TRBJ2-2; 8 bases map to TRBD2. Losses at the gene ends were 8 bases for V and 3 bases for J; bases not matched to a gene: 5. This CDR3 spans 14 amino acids. Germline V gene sequence: CDR1 SGHTA, CDR2 FQGTGA.

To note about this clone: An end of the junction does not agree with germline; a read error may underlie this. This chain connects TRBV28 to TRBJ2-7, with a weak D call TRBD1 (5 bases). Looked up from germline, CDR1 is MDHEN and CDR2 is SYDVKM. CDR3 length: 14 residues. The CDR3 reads CAGSLEIGAREQYF. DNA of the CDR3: TGTGCCGGCAGTTTAGAGATAGGGGCTCGCGAGCAGTACTTC.

The CDR3 nucleotides are TGTGCCAGCAGTTTCCAGGGGGCGCGAGGCTACACCTTC. This codes for CASSFQGARGYTF. This chain uses TRBV28 with TRBJ1-2, with TRBD1 identical over 8 bases. CDR3 length equals 13 residues. The junction had 5 bases not matched to a gene; V was cut back by 3 bases and J by 8 bases. Germline CDR1 reads MDHEN; CDR2 reads SYDVKM.

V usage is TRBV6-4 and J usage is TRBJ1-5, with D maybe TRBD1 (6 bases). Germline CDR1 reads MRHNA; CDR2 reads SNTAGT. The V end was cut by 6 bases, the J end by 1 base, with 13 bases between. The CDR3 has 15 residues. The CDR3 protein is CASRQQGPSNQPQHF. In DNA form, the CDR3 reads TGTGCCAGCAGACAACAGGGCCCCAGCAATCAGCCCCAGCATTTT.

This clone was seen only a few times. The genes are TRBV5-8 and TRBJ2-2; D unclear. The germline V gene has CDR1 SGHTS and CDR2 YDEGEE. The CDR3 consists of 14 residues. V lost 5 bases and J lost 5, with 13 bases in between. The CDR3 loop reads CASRFEVWTGELFF. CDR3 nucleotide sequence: TGTGCCAGCAGATTCGAAGTTTGGACCGGGGAGCTGTTTTTT. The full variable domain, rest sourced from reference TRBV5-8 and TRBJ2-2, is EAGVTQSPTHLIKTRGQQATLRCSPISGHTSVYWYQQALGLGLQFLLWYDEGEERNRGNFPPRFSGRQFPNYSSELNVNALELEDSALYLCASRFEVWTGELFFGEGSRLTVL.

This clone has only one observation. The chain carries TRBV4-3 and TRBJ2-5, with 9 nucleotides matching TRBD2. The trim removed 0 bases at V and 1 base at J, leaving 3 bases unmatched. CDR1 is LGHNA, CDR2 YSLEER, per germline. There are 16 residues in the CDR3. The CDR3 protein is CASSQEASGTQETQYF. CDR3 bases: TGCGCCAGCAGCCAAGAGGCTAGCGGGACCCAAGAGACCCAGTACTTC.

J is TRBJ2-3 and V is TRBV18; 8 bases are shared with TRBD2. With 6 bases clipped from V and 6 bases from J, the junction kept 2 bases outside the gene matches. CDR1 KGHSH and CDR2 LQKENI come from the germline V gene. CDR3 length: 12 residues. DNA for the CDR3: TGTGCCAGCTCTTCGGGGGGGGATACGCAGTATTTT. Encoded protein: CASSSGGDTQYF.

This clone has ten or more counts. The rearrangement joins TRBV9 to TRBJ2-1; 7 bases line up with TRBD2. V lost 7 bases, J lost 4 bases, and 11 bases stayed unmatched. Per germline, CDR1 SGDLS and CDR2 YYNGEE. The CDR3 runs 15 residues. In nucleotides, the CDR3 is TGTGCCAGCGCCCCCGGACTAGATGTGTACAATGAGCAGTTCTTC. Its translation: CASAPGLDVYNEQFF.

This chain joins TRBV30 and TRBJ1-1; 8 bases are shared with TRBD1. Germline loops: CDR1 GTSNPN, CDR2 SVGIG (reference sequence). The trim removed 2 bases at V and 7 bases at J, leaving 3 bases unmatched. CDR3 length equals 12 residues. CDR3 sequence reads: CAWSRTGSEAFF. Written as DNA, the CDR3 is TGTGCCTGGAGTAGGACAGGGAGTGAAGCTTTCTTT.

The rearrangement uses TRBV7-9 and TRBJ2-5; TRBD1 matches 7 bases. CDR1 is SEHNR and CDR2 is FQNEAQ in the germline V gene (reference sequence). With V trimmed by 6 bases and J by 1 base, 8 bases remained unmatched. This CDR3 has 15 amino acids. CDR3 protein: CASRPRGRPQETQYF. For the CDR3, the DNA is TGTGCCAGCAGACCGAGGGGGCGGCCCCAAGAGACCCAGTACTTC.

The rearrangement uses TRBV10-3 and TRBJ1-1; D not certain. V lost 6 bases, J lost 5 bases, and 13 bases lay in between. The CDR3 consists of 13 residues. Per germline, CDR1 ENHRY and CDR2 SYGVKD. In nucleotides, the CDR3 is TGTGCCATCAGCCCGGGAGGGAGGACTGAAGCTTTCTTT. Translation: CAISPGGRTEAFF.

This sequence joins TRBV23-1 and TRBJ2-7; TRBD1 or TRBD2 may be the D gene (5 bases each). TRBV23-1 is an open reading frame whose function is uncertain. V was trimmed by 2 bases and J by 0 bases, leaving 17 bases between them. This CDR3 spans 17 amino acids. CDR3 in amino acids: CASSQRPSGRSSYEQYF. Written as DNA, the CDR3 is TGCGCCAGCAGTCAAAGACCGTCGGGACGGAGCTCCTACGAGCAGTACTTC.

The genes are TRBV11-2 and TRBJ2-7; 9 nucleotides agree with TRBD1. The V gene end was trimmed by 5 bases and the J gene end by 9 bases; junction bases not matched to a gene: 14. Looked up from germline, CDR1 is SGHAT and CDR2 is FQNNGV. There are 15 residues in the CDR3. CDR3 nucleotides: TGTGCCAGCAGCACCCTGCGGACAGGGGAATCGGGGCAGTACTTC. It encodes CASSTLRTGESGQYF.

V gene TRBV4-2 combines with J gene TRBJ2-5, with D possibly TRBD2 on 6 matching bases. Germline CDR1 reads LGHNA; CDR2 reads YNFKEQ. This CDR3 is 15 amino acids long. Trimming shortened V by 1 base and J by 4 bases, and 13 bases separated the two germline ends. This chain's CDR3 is CASSQAGGTPETQYF. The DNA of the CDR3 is TGTGCCAGCAGCCAAGCCGGCGGGACCCCAGAGACCCAGTACTTC.

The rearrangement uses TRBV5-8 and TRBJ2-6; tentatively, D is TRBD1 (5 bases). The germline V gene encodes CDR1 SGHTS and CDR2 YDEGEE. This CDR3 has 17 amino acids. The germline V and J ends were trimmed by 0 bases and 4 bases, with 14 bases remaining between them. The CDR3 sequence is CASSLEARAAGANVLTF. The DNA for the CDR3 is TGTGCCAGCAGCTTGGAGGCCAGGGCGGCGGGGGCCAACGTCCTGACTTTC.

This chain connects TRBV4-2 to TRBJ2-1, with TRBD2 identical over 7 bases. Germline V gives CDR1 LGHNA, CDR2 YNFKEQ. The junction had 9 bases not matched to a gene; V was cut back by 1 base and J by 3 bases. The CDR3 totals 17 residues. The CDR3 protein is CASSQVSAGVIYNEQFF. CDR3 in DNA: TGTGCCAGCAGCCAAGTATCGGCGGGAGTCATCTACAATGAGCAGTTCTTC.

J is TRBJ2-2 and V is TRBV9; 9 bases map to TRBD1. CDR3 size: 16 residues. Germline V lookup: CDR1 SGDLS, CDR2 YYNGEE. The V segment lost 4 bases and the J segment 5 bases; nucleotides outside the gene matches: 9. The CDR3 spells CASSPHDRGYTGELFF. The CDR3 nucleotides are TGTGCCAGCAGCCCCCACGACAGGGGGTATACCGGGGAGCTGTTTTTT.

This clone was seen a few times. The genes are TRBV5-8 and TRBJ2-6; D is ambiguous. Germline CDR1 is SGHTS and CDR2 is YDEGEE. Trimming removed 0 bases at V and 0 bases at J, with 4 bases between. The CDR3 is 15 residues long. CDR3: CASSLANSGANVLTF. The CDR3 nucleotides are TGTGCCAGCAGCTTGGCAAACTCTGGGGCCAACGTCCTGACTTTC.

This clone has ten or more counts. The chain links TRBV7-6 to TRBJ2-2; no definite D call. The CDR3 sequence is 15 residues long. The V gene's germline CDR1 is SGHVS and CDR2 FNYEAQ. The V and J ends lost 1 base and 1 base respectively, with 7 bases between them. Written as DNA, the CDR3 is TGTGCCAGCAGCTTAGATAGAATGAACACCGGGGAGCTGTTTTTT. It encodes CASSLDRMNTGELFF.

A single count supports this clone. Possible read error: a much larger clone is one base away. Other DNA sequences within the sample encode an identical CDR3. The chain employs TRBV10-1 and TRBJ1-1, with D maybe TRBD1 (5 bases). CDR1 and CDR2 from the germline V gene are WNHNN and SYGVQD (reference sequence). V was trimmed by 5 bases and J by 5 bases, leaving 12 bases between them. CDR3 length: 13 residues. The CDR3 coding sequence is TGCGCCAGCAGTAGGGGTGTCAGTACTGAAGCTTTCTTT. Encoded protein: CASSRGVSTEAFF.

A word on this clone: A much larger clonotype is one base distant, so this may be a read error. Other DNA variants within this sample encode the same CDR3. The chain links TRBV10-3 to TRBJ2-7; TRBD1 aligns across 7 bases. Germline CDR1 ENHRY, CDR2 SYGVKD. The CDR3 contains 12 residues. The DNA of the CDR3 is TGCGCCATCAGGGACAGTCCCTACGAGCAGTACTTC. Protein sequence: CAIRDSPYEQYF.

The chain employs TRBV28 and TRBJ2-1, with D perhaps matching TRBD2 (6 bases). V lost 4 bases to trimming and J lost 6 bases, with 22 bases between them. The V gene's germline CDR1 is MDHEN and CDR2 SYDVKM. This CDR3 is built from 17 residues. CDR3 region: CASSSQDYPVWGNEQFF. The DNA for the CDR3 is TGTGCCAGCAGTTCCCAGGACTATCCGGTGTGGGGCAATGAGCAGTTCTTC.